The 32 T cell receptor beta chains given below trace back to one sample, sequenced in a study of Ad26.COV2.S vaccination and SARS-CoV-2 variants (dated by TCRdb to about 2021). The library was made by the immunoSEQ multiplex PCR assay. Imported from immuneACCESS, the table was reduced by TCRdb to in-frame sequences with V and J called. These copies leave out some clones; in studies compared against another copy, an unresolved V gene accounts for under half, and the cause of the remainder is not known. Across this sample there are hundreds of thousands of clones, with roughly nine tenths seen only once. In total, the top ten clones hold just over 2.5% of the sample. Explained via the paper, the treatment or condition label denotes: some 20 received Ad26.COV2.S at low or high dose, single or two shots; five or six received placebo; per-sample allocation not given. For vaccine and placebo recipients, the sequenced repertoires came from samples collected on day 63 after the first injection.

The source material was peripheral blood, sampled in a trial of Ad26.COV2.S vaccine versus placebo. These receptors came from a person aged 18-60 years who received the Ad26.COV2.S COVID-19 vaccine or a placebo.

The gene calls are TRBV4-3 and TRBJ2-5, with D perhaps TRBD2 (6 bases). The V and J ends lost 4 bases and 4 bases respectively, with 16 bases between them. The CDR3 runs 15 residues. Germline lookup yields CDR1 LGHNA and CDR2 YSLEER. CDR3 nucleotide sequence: TGCGCCAGCAGCCCATCTCTAGCGTCAGGAGAGACCCAGTACTTC. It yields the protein CASSPSLASGETQYF.

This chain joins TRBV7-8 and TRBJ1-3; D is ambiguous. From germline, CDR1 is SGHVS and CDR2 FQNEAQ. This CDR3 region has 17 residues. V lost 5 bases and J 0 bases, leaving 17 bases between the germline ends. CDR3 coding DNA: TGTGCCAGCAGCGGTCGAACAGCGATTAGCTCTGGAAACACCATATATTTT. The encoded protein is CASSGRTAISSGNTIYF.

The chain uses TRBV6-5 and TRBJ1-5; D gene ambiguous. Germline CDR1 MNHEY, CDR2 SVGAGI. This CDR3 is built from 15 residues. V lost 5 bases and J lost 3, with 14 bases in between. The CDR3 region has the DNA TGTGCCAGCAGTCCCCGATATAAGGCCAATCAGCCCCAGCATTTT. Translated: CASSPRYKANQPQHF.

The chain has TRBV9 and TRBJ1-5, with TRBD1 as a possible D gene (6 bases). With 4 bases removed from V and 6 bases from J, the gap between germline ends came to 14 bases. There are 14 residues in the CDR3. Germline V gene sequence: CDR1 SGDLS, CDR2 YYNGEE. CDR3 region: CASSPRGAGQPQHF. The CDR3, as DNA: TGTGCCAGCAGCCCCCGGGGGGCTGGTCAGCCCCAGCATTTT.

Here the CDR3 DNA reads TGCGCCAGCAGCTTGGGGACAGCCAAAAACATTCAGTACTTC. The encoded protein is CASSLGTAKNIQYF. This chain uses TRBV5-1 with TRBJ2-4; no definite D call. V shed 0 bases and J shed 0 bases, with 4 bases lying between them. CDR3 size: 14 residues. In germline, CDR1 is SGHRS, CDR2 YFSETQ.

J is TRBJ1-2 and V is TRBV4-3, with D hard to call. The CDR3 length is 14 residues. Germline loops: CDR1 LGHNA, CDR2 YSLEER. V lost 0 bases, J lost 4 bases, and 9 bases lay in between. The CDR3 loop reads CASSQDDGPYGYTF. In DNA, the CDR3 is TGCGCCAGCAGCCAAGATGACGGACCCTATGGCTACACCTTC.

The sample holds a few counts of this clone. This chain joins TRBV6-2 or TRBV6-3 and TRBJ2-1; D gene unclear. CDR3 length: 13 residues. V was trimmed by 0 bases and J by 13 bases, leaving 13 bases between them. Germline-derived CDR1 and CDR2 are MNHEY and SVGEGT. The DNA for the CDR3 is TGTGCCAGCAGTTACTCGAACCCACTGTACCAGTTCTTC. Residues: CASSYSNPLYQFF.

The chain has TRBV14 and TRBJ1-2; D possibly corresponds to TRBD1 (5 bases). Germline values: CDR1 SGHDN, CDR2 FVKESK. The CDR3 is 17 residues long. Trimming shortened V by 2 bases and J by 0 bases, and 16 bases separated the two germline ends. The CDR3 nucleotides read TGTGCCAGCAGCCAAAGCCCGGGGCGGATAGCTAACTATGGCTACACCTTC. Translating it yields CASSQSPGRIANYGYTF.

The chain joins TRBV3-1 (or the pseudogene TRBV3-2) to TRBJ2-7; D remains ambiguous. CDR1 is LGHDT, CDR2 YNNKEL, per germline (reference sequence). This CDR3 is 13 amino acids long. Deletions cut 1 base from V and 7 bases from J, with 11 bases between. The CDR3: CASSQAAHLEQYV. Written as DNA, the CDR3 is TGTGCCAGCAGCCAAGCTGCCCACCTGGAGCAGTACGTC.

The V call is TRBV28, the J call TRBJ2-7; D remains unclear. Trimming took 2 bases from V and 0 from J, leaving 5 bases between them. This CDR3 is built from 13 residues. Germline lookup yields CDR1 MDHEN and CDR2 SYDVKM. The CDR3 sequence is CASSLGISYEQYV. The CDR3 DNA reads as TGTGCCAGCAGTTTAGGGATCTCCTACGAGCAGTACGTC.

CDR3 coding DNA: TGTGCCAGCAGCATCGGGACCGGGATCAGTGGCTACACCTTC. Its translation: CASSIGTGISGYTF. The V gene is TRBV7-2, the J gene TRBJ1-2; D might be TRBD1 (5 bases). V was clipped by 5 bases and J by 7 bases, with 17 bases between them. Germline CDR1 SGHTA, CDR2 FQGNSA. The CDR3 runs 14 residues.

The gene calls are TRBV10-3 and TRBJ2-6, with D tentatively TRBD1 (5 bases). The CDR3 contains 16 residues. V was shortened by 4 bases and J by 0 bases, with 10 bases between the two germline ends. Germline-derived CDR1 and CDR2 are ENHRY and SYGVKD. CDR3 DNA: TGTGCCATCAGTGGGCCAGGGCGCTCTGGGGCCAACGTCCTGACTTTC. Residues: CAISGPGRSGANVLTF.

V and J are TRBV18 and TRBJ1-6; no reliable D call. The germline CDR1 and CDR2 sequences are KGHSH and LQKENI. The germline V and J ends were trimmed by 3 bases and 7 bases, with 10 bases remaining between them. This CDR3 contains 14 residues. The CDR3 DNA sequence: TGTGCCAGCTCACCGGCGGTGCCAAATTCACCCCTCCACTTT. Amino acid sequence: CASSPAVPNSPLHF.

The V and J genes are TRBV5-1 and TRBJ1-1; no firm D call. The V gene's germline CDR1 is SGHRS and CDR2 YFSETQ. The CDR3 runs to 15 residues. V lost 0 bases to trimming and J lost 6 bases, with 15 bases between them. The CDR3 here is CASSLGGGLNAEAFF. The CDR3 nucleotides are TGCGCCAGCAGCTTGGGAGGAGGCCTAAACGCTGAAGCTTTCTTT. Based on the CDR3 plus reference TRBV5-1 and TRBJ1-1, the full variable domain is KAGVTQTPRYLIKTRGQQVTLSCSPISGHRSVSWYQQTPGQGLQFLFEYFSETQRNKGNFPGRFSGRQFSNSRSEMNVSTLELGDSALYLCASSLGGGLNAEAFFGQGTRLTVV.

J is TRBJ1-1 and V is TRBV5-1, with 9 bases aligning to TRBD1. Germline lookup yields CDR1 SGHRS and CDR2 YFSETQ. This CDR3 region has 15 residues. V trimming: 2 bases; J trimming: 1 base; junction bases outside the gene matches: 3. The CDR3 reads CASSLWTGANTEAFF. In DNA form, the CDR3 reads TGCGCCAGCAGCTTATGGACAGGGGCGAACACTGAAGCTTTCTTT.

The CDR3: CASSVETDRDSPLHF. The CDR3 bases are TGTGCCAGCAGCGTAGAAACAGACAGAGATTCACCCCTCCACTTT. V usage is TRBV9 and J usage is TRBJ1-6, with D possibly TRBD1 on 5 matching bases. CDR3 length equals 15 residues. Germline V gene lookup returns CDR1 SGDLS and CDR2 YYNGEE. Trimming cost V 0 bases and J 8 bases, with 12 bases left between them.

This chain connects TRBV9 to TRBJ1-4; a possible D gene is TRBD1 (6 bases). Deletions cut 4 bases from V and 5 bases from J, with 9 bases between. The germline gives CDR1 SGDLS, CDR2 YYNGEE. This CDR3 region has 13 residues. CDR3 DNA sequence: TGTGCCAGCAGCCCCGGACAGAATGAAAAACTGTTTTTT. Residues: CASSPGQNEKLFF.

The CDR3 spells CATSAGRGRETQYF. In nucleotides, the CDR3 is TGTGCCACCAGTGCCGGGAGGGGAAGAGAGACCCAGTACTTC. The chain links TRBV24-1 to TRBJ2-5; TRBD2 aligns across 8 bases. V gave up 5 bases and J gave up 4 bases; unmatched junction bases: 5. Germline V gene lookup returns CDR1 KGHDR and CDR2 SFDVKD. The CDR3 loop spans 14 amino acids.

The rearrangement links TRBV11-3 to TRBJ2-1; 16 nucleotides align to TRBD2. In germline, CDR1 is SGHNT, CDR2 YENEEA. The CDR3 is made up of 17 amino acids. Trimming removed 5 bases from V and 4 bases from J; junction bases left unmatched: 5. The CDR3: CASSPGTSGGVYNEQFF. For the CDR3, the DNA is TGTGCCAGCAGCCCCGGGACTAGCGGGGGGGTTTACAATGAGCAGTTCTTC. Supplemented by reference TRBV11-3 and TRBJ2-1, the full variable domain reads EAGVVQSPRYKIIEKKQPVAFWCNPISGHNTLYWYLQNLGQGPELLIRYENEEAVDDSQLPKDRFSAERLKGVDSTLKIQPAELGDSAVYLCASSPGTSGGVYNEQFFGPGTRLTVL.

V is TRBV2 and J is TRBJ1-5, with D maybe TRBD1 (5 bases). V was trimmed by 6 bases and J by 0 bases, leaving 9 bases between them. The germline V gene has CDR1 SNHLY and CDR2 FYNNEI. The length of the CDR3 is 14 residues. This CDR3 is CASRGGFSNQPQHF. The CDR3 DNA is TGTGCCAGCAGGGGGGGGTTTAGCAATCAGCCCCAGCATTTT.

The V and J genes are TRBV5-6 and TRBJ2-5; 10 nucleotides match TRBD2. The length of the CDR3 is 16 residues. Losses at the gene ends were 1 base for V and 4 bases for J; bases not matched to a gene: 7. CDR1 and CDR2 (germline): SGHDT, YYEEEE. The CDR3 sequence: CASSLRASGGGETQYF. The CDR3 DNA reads TGTGCCAGCAGCTTGAGGGCTAGCGGGGGCGGAGAGACCCAGTACTTC.

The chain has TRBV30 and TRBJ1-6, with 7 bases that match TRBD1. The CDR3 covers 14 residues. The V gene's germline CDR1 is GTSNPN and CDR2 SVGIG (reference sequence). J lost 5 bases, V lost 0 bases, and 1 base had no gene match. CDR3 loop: CAWSVGTDNSPLHF. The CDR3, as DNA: TGTGCCTGGAGTGTAGGGACAGATAATTCACCCCTCCACTTT.

The CDR3 here is CASSSPQGISLETQYF. The CDR3 coding sequence is TGTGCCAGCAGTTCGCCACAGGGGATTTCTTTGGAGACCCAGTACTTC. V gene TRBV27 combines with J gene TRBJ2-5, with 7 bases identical to TRBD1. CDR1 and CDR2 (germline): MNHEY, SMNVEV (reference sequence). Trimming at V came to 4 bases and at J to 5 bases, leaving 13 bases not matched to a gene. This CDR3 comprises 16 residues.

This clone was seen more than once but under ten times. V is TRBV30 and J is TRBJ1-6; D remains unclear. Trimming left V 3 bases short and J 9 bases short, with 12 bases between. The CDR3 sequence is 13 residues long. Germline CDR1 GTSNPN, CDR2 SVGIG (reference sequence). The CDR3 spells CAWRERGVSPLHF. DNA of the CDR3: TGTGCCTGGAGGGAGAGAGGTGTTTCACCCCTCCACTTT.

The CDR3 nucleotides are TGTGCCAGCAGTGAAGGGTTCCGCAGCTACACCTTC. This gives the protein CASSEGFRSYTF. The rearrangement joins TRBV2 to TRBJ1-2; no definite D call. CDR1 SNHLY and CDR2 FYNNEI come from the germline V gene. The ends were cut back, 1 base at V and 9 bases at J, with 9 bases in the middle. This CDR3 contains 12 residues.

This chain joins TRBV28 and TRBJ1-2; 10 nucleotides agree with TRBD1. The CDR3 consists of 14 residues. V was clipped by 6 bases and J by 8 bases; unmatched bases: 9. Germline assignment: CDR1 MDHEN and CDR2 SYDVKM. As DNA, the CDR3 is TGTGCCAGCAGCGGGACAGGGGAGGGGGAAGGCTACACCTTC. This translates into CASSGTGEGEGYTF.

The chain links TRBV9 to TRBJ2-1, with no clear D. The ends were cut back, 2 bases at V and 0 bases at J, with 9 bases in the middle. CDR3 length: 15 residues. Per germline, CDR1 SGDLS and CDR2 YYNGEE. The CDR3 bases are TGTGCCAGCAGCGTTTCAGTGAGCTCCTACAATGAGCAGTTCTTC. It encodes CASSVSVSSYNEQFF.

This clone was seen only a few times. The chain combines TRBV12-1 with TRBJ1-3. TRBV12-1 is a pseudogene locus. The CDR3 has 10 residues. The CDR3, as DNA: TGTGCCAGCTCCCTTTTTATCATATATTTT. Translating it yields CASSLFIIYF.

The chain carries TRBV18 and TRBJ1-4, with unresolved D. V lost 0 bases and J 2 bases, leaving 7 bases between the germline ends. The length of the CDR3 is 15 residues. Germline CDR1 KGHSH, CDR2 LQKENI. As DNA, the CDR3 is TGTGCCAGCTCACCACCGGTCTTGACTAATGAAAAACTGTTTTTT. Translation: CASSPPVLTNEKLFF.

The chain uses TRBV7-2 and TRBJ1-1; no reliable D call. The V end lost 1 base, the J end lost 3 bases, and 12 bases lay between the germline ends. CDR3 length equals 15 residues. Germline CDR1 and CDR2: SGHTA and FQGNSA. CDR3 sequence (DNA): TGTGCCAGCAGCTTAGGGCTCCCAACCTACACTGAAGCTTTCTTT. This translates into CASSLGLPTYTEAFF.

As DNA, the CDR3 is TGTGCCAGCAGCTTAGACCCCGGAAACACCATATATTTT. As protein: CASSLDPGNTIYF. V and J are TRBV7-2 and TRBJ1-3; D uncertain. Germline V gene lookup returns CDR1 SGHTA and CDR2 FQGNSA. The V and J ends lost 1 base and 4 bases respectively, with 5 bases between them. The CDR3 length is 13 residues. Complete variable domain (other parts from reference TRBV7-2 and TRBJ1-3): GAGVSQSPSNKVTEKGKDVELRCDPISGHTALYWYRQSLGQGLEFLIYFQGNSAPDKSGLPSDRFSAERTGGSVSTLTIQRTQQEDSAVYLCASSLDPGNTIYFGEGSWLTVV.

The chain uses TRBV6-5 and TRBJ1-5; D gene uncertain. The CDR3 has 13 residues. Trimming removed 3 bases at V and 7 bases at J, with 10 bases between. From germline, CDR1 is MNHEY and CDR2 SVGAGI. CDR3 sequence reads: CASSYLAGQPQHF. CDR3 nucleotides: TGTGCCAGCAGTTATTTGGCGGGCCAGCCCCAGCATTTT.